The clone carrying this TCR beta chain was picked up one time. Per the study methods: Quantification of nucleated cells was approximated via reference gene primer amplification. This table comes from immunoSEQ multiplex PCR, and its TCRdb copy is limited to in-frame clones, with some not included. D and trimming come from the DNA, and the V and J calls and clone size come from that table. The sample carries 330,000 or so clones, 80% to 90% recorded once. This record belongs to a study of blood T cell repertoires in COVID-19. About the research overall: Italy, Spain and the United States were the sources of the convalescent and acute COVID-19 samples.

V shed 7 bases and J shed 3 bases, with 18 bases lying between them. CDR1 and CDR2 (germline): SNHLY, FYNNEI. The CDR3 spans 16 residues. The material sequenced was peripheral blood. This receptor was identified in a man aged 30-40 years with COVID-19, enrolled during active disease. The V gene is TRBV2, the J gene TRBJ1-4; D might be TRBD1 (6 bases). CDR3 loop: CASTLAFRGANEKLFF. As DNA, the CDR3 is TGTGCCAGCACTCTCGCCTTCAGGGGAGCTAATGAAAAACTGTTTTTT.